This T cell receptor beta chain was identified during a study of blood T cell repertoires in COVID-19 (dated by TCRdb to 2018 to 2021). Turning to the overall study: Samples covering the acute and convalescent phases of COVID-19 were provided by collaborators in the United States, Italy and Spain. The prospective study material was composed of cDNA or gDNA derived from T cells, B-cell-depleted T cells, or PBMCs. The dataset comprised deeply sampled blood TCRbeta repertoires from subjects exposed to, actively infected with, or recovered from COVID-19. The repertoires were released in a freely available public database meant as a resource for research on the immune response to SARS-CoV-2. The samples were drawn from two sources: the first 160 participants of the ongoing ImmuneRACE study, and 1,000 to 1,500 subjects contributed by 6 global collaborators. Sample metadata almost always included a de-identified subject ID, COVID-19 status, age in years and sex. Where HLA class I and class II types were available, the types were taken from metadata supplied by the sample provider, not from assay-based typing. Overall study outcomes, separate from this receptor: The amount of clinical and demographic metadata varied by source and participant and was provided uncurated.

Including cysteine and phenylalanine, the CDR3 has 16 amino acids. CDR3 DNA is the only sequence kept; it has 48 bases, read in frame from the first base. The immunoSEQ Assay, a bias-controlled multiplex PCR, was used to amplify TCRbeta CDR3 regions from genomic DNA. Per the source publication's procedure: The number of nucleated cells in each sample was estimated by amplification of reference gene primers within the assay. Sequence reads were collapsed and filtered to measure the absolute abundance of every unique TCRbeta CDR3 rearrangement. Productive Simpson clonality was computed per sample as the square root of Simpson's diversity index over productive rearrangements. TCRdb mirrors the immuneACCESS table, restricted to in-frame sequences. Some clones are absent from its copies; in checked studies, under half trace to an unresolved V gene, and the reason for the others is unknown. That table gives V, J and clone size, and the DNA gave D and trimming. This sample holds approximately 220,000 clones; just under 90% were observed only once. 4% of the sample comes from the top ten.

Participants in the prospective study were enrolled through a virtual design, were aged roughly 18 to 100 years, and lived in roughly 24 United States geographic areas. To assign participants to cohorts, the prospective study relied on clinical history that participants themselves reported in a screening survey and a study questionnaire. In the prospective study, mobile phlebotomists collected whole blood, serum and a nasopharyngeal or oropharyngeal swab from each participant. Additional blood draws and questionnaires over a roughly two-month period could optionally be provided by prospective study participants. Before DNA extraction, blood samples from the prospective study were shipped at room temperature or frozen. Notes on this clone: Its antigen remains undetermined. No base quality information exists; no much larger clone differs at one position.

Sequenced sample: PBMCs or T cells enriched from blood (not recorded which). The sequence joins TRBV12-2 to TRBJ1-6. TRBV12-2 counts as a pseudogene. The TCR sequence derives from a woman in her 30s with acute COVID-19. At the DNA level, the sequence is TGTGCAAGTCGCTTCCTCGTAGGCGGTCTTAATTCACCCCTCCACTTT. It translates to CASRFLVGGLNSPLHF.